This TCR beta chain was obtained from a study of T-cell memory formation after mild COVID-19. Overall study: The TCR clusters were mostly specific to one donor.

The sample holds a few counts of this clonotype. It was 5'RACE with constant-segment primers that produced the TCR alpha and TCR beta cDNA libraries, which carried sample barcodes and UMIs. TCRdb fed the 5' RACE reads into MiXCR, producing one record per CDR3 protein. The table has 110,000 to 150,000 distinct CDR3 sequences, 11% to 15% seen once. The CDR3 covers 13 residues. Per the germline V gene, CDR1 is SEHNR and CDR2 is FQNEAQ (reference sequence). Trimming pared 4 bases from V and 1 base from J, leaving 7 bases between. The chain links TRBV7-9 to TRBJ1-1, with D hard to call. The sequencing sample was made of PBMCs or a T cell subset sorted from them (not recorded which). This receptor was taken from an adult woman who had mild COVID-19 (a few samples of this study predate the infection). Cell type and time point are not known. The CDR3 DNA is TGTGCCAGCAGCTCCCCAACGAACACTGAAGCTTTCTTT. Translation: CASSSPTNTEAFF.